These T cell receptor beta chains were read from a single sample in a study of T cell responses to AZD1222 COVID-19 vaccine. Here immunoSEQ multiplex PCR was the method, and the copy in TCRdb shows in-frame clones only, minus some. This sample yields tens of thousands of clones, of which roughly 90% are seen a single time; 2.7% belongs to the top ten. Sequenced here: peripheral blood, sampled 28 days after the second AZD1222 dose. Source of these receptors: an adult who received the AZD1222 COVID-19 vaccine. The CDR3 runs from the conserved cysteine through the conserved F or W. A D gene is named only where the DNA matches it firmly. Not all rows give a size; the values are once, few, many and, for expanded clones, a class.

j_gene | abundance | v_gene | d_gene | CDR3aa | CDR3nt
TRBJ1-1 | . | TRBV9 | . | CASSVGTGGNTEAFF | TGTGCCAGCAGCGTAGGAACGGGGGGCAACACTGAAGCTTTCTTT
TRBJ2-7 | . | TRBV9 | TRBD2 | CASARAGETYEQYF | TGTGCCAGCGCGAGGGCGGGAGAGACCTACGAGCAGTACTTC
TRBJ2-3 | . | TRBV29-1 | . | CSVEKGGTDTQYF | TGCAGCGTTGAAAAGGGGGGGACAGATACGCAGTATTTT
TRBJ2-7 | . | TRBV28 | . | CASSLGDGRGLEQYF | TGTGCCAGCAGTTTAGGCGACGGAAGGGGTCTCGAGCAGTACTTC
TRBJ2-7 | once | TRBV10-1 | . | CASSPGRYEQYF | TGCGCCAGCAGCCCGGGACGTTACGAGCAGTACTTC
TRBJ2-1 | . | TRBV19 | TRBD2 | CASSTSGRGGEQFF | TGTGCCAGTAGTACTAGCGGGAGGGGGGGTGAGCAGTTCTTC
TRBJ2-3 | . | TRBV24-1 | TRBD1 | CATSDKTGGGADTQYF | TGTGCCACCAGTGATAAGACAGGGGGCGGCGCAGATACGCAGTATTTT
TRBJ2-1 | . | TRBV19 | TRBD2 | CASSMTSGLYNEQFF | TGTGCCAGTAGTATGACTAGCGGCCTCTACAATGAGCAGTTCTTC
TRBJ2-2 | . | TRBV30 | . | CAWSEGLGELFF | TGTGCCTGGAGTGAAGGCCTGGGGGAGCTGTTTTTT
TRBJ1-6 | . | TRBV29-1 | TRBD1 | CSVRGGQGTPLHF | TGCAGCGTCAGAGGGGGACAGGGGACACCCCTCCACTTT
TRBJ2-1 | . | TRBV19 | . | CASSIEGASGTGQFF | TGTGCCAGTAGTATAGAGGGGGCTAGCGGTACGGGGCAGTTCTTC
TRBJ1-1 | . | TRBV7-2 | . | CASSLGGNRANTEAFF | TGTGCCAGCAGCTTAGGGGGGAACAGGGCGAACACTGAAGCTTTCTTT
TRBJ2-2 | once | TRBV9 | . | CASSVGPSTGELFF | TGTGCCAGCAGCGTAGGCCCGTCCACCGGGGAGCTGTTTTTT
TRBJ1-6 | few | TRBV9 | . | CASSPGGANSPLHF | TGTGCCAGCAGCCCCGGCGGGGCTAATTCACCCCTCCACTTT
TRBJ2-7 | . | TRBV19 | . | CASSLPRGEQYF | TGTGCCAGTAGTCTCCCCCGGGGGGAGCAGTACTTC
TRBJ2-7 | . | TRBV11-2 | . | CASSPQGNYEQYF | TGTGCCAGCAGCCCTCAAGGAAACTACGAGCAGTACTTC
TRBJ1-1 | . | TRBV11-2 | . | CASRLGLNTEAFF | TGTGCCAGCAGATTGGGGTTGAACACTGAAGCTTTCTTT
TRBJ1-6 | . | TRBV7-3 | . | CASSYENSPLHF | TGTGCCAGCAGCTATGAGAATTCACCCCTCCACTTT
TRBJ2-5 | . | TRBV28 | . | CASSPTGEETQYF | TGTGCCAGCAGCCCGACTGGGGAAGAGACCCAGTACTTC
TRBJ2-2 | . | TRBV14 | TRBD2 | CASSQAGGRRAGELFF | TGTGCCAGCAGCCAAGCGGGCGGGAGGAGAGCCGGGGAGCTGTTTTTT
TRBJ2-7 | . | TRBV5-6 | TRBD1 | CASSRDSVRYEQYF | TGTGCCAGCAGCCGGGACAGCGTACGTTACGAGCAGTACTTC
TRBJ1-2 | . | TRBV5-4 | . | CASSLGSATNYGYTF | TGTGCCAGCAGCTTGGGTTCAGCTACTAACTATGGCTACACCTTC
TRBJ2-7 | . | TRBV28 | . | CASTPGGVSYEQYF | TGTGCCAGCACCCCAGGGGGGGTATCCTACGAGCAGTACTTC
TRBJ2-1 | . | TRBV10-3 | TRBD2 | CAISESLAGEGNEQFF | TGTGCCATCAGTGAGTCTTTAGCGGGAGAAGGAAATGAGCAGTTCTTC
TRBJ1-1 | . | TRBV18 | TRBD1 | CASSPSGQGAEAFF | TGTGCCAGCTCGCCATCGGGACAGGGGGCTGAAGCTTTCTTT
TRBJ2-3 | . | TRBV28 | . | CASSPTPGRDNTQYF | TGTGCCAGCAGCCCAACCCCAGGGCGGGATAATACGCAGTATTTT
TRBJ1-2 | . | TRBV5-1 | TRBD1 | CASSPGQGHGYTF | TGCGCCAGCTCGCCGGGACAGGGGCATGGCTACACCTTC
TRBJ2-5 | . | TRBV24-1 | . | CATSDFPGNGQETQYF | TGTGCCACCAGTGATTTCCCCGGGAACGGCCAAGAGACCCAGTACTTC
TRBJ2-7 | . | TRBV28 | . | CATYHQGITYEQYF | TGTGCCACCTACCATCAGGGCATTACCTACGAGCAGTACTTC
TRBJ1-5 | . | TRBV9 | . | CASSVSPLTNQPQHF | TGTGCCAGCAGCGTATCGCCACTGACGAATCAGCCCCAGCATTTT
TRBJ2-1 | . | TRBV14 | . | CASSQGYPFEQFF | TGTGCCAGCAGCCAAGGATACCCATTTGAGCAGTTCTTC
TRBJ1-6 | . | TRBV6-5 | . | CASTKYPNSPLHF | TGTGCCAGCACCAAATACCCGAATTCACCCCTCCACTTT
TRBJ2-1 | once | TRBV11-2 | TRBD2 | CASGRTSGRGNEQFF | TGTGCCAGCGGTAGGACTAGCGGGAGGGGGAATGAGCAGTTCTTC
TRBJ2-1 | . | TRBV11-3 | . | CASSYRRFAEQFF | TGTGCCAGCAGCTACCGGAGATTCGCTGAGCAGTTCTTC
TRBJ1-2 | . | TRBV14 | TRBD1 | CASSQERTGVGYTF | TGTGCCAGCAGCCAAGAGAGGACAGGGGTTGGCTACACCTTC
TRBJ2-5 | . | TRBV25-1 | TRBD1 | CASSEARGYGETQYF | TGTGCCAGCAGTGAAGCCAGGGGGTACGGAGAGACCCAGTACTTC
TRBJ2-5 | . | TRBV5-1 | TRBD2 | CASSPKSGGETQYF | TGCGCCAGCAGCCCAAAGTCGGGGGGAGAGACCCAGTACTTC
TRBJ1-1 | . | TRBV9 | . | CASSVGWGYTEAFF | TGTGCCAGCAGCGTAGGGTGGGGGTACACTGAAGCTTTCTTT
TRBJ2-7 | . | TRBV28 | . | CASSLRSDEQYF | TGTGCCAGCAGTTTAAGGTCGGACGAGCAGTACTTC
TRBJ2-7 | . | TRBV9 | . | CASSASESGLQSEQYF | TGTGCCAGCAGCGCATCGGAATCAGGGCTACAATCGGAGCAGTACTTC
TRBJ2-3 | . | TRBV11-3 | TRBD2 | CASSPRTSPTQYF | TGTGCCAGCAGCCCCCGGACTAGCCCTACGCAGTATTTT
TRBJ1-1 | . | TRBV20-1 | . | CSARGGGQNVF | TGCAGTGCTAGAGGGGGGGGGCAAAATGTCTTT